Shown below are 2 T cell receptor beta chains from a single sample sequenced in a study of identical twins. MiXCR, run by TCRdb on the 5' RACE reads, gives a single entry per CDR3 protein. The sample yields around 1.7 million distinct CDR3 sequences, under 35% seen once. Source material: cord blood. These receptors originate from a newborn girl in good health.

The DNA for the CDR3 is TGTACCATCTTAGCGGGAGGACGCACAGATACGCAGTATTTT. Translated, it gives CTILAGGRTDTQYF. This rearrangement joins TRBV28 to TRBJ2-3; 10 bases align to TRBD2. Germline lookup yields CDR1 MDHEN and CDR2 SYDVKM. The CDR3 contains 14 residues.

V gene TRBV20-1 combines with J gene TRBJ2-5, with D perhaps TRBD1 or TRBD2 (6 bases each). Germline lookup yields CDR1 DFQATT and CDR2 SNEGSKA (reference sequence). Trimming removed 1 base at V and 11 bases at J, with 20 bases between. CDR3 length equals 14 residues. Written as DNA, the CDR3 is TGCAGTGCTAGAGGAGGGGGGAGAATGAATGAGCAGTACTTC. It encodes CSARGGGRMNEQYF.